The following is a TCR beta chain sequence with its context. In the study's own analysis: The authors estimated nucleated cell counts from reference gene primer amplification. The method was immunoSEQ multiplex PCR; TCRdb's version includes in-frame clones alone and lacks a portion of them. The DNA gave D and trimming, while V, J and clone size come from that table. The sample records a few hundred thousand clones, 70% to 90% being singletons. The CDR3 is 18 amino acids. J lost 0 bases, V lost 1 base, and 7 bases had no gene match. Per the germline V gene, CDR1 is SGDLS and CDR2 is YYNGEE. The data derive from a study of blood T cell repertoires in COVID-19. Study context: Samples came from the United States, Italy and Spain, spanning acute and convalescent COVID-19. T cells, B-cell-depleted T cells, or PBMCs supplied cDNA or gDNA.

The source of this sequence is a woman between 35 and 50 years old with acute or convalescent COVID-19. The chain couples TRBV9 to TRBJ2-7; TRBD2 matches at 13 bases. Material for sequencing was peripheral blood. The CDR3 region has the DNA TGTGCCAGCAGCGTATCTGGGACTAGCGGGGTCATCTCCTACGAGCAGTACGTC. Translation gives CASSVSGTSGVISYEQYV.